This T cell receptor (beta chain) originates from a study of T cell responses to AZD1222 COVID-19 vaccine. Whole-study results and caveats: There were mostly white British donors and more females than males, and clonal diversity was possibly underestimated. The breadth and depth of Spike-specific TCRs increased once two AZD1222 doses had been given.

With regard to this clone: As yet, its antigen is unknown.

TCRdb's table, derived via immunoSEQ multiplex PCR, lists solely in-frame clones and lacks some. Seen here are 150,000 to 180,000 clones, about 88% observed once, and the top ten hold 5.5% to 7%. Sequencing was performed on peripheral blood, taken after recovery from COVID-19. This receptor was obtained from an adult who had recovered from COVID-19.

CDR3 protein: CASSIRSLMSSYNSPLHF. The DNA for the CDR3 is TGTGCCAGTAGTATTCGGTCACTCATGAGCTCCTATAATTCACCCCTCCACTTT. This chain uses TRBV19 with TRBJ1-6, with unresolved D. The CDR3 totals 18 residues. The germline gives CDR1 LNHDA, CDR2 SQIVND (reference sequence). Trimming took off 3 bases at V and 0 bases at J, with 15 bases between the two ends. The full variable domain, rest sourced from reference TRBV19 and TRBJ1-6, is DGGITQSPKYLFRKEGQNVTLSCEQNLNHDAMYWYRQDPGQGLRLIYYSQIVNDFQKGDIAEGYSVSREKKESFPLTVTSAQKNPTAFYLCASSIRSLMSSYNSPLHFGNGTRLTVT.